These 22 T cell receptor beta chains came from one sample sequenced in a study of shared clonotypes between healthy human individuals. Sequenced by immunoSEQ multiplex PCR; TCRdb stores in-frame clones only, minus some. The sample consists of some 2.4 million clones, over 85% of them appearing once. Sequenced sample: naive CD4+ T cells from PBMCs. Subset indicated: CD45RA+ positively selected. The receptors originated from a man aged 18 to 30 in good health. Some clones in this sample may be carry-over from other donors' samples.

The CDR3 reads CASSKGGTGKPWGVNEQFF. In DNA, the CDR3 is TGTGCCAGCAGCAAAGGGGGGACAGGCAAACCCTGGGGCGTCAATGAGCAGTTCTTC. This chain connects TRBV21-1 to TRBJ2-1; TRBD1, as called in the table, went unchecked against the DNA. TRBV21-1 is deemed a pseudogene. The CDR3 loop spans 19 amino acids.

The V gene is TRBV15, the J gene TRBJ2-2, with 11 bases identical to TRBD1. CDR1 and CDR2 from the germline V gene are LNHNV and YYDKDF (reference sequence). The CDR3 sequence is 16 residues long. V trimming: 4 bases; J trimming: 4 bases; junction bases outside the gene matches: 5. This chain's CDR3 is CATSNRDRGFTGELFF. The CDR3 nucleotides are TGTGCCACCAGCAACCGGGACAGGGGGTTCACCGGGGAGCTGTTTTTT.

The gene calls are TRBV5-1 and TRBJ1-4; D is perhaps TRBD1 (5 bases). This CDR3 is 15 amino acids long. V shed 0 bases and J shed 4 bases, with 10 bases lying between them. CDR1 is SGHRS, CDR2 YFSETQ, per germline. CDR3 DNA: TGCGCCAGCAGCTTGGTGGGCAGGGTTAATGAAAAACTGTTTTTT. Its translation: CASSLVGRVNEKLFF.

V is TRBV4-1 and J is TRBJ2-3, with D tentatively TRBD2 (5 bases). The ends were cut back, 1 base at V and 2 bases at J, with 10 bases in the middle. The germline CDR1 and CDR2 sequences are MGHRA and YSYEKL. CDR3 size: 15 residues. The CDR3 is CASSQARTDTDTQYF. The CDR3 DNA reads as TGCGCCAGCAGCCAAGCGCGGACTGACACAGATACGCAGTATTTT.

This chain joins TRBV11-3 and TRBJ2-7, with D possibly called TRBD1 or TRBD2 (5 bases each). Trimming pared 5 bases from V and 4 bases from J, leaving 12 bases between. The CDR3 is 13 amino acids. Germline V CDR1 and CDR2: SGHNT, YENEEA. The CDR3 spells CASSPSGGYEQYF. CDR3 bases: TGTGCCAGCAGCCCTAGTGGGGGTTACGAGCAGTACTTC.

As regards this clone: Other DNA sequences in the same sample also yield this CDR3. V usage is TRBV28 and J usage is TRBJ2-5, with a possible D match to TRBD1 (6 bases). Germline V gene sequence: CDR1 MDHEN, CDR2 SYDVKM. Trimming stripped 3 bases from V and 4 bases from J, with 9 bases between. The CDR3 extends over 13 amino acids. CDR3 sequence: CASSFGGLETQYF. The CDR3 bases are TGTGCCAGCAGTTTTGGGGGCTTAGAGACCCAGTACTTC.

The V and J genes are TRBV4-1 and TRBJ1-4, with a possible D match to TRBD1 (5 bases). Looked up from germline, CDR1 is MGHRA and CDR2 is YSYEKL. The V and J ends lost 3 bases and 4 bases respectively, with 15 bases between them. The CDR3 extends over 16 amino acids. The CDR3 loop reads CASSHGRGVYNEKLFF. The CDR3 DNA reads TGCGCCAGCAGCCACGGGAGGGGAGTTTATAATGAAAAACTGTTTTTT.

This rearrangement joins TRBV19 to TRBJ1-2; no reliable D call. Germline V lookup: CDR1 LNHDA, CDR2 SQIVND (reference sequence). There are 14 residues in the CDR3. V shed 4 bases and J shed 4 bases, with 13 bases lying between them. The CDR3 sequence is CASSRNGGSYGYTF. DNA for the CDR3: TGTGCCAGTAGTAGAAATGGTGGTTCCTATGGCTACACCTTC. The full variable domain, in which reference TRBV19 and TRBJ1-2 provide the parts outside the CDR3, is DGGITQSPKYLFRKEGQNVTLSCEQNLNHDAMYWYRQDPGQGLRLIYYSQIVNDFQKGDIAEGYSVSREKKESFPLTVTSAQKNPTAFYLCASSRNGGSYGYTFGSGTRLTVV.

The gene calls are TRBV28 and TRBJ2-3; D assignment may be TRBD1 or TRBD2 (5 bases each). The CDR3 extends over 15 amino acids. Germline loops: CDR1 MDHEN, CDR2 SYDVKM. V lost 3 bases to trimming and J lost 0 bases, with 10 bases between them. The CDR3 region is CASSFGTDSTDTQYF. CDR3 DNA sequence: TGTGCCAGCAGTTTTGGGACGGACAGCACAGATACGCAGTATTTT.

V gene TRBV30 combines with J gene TRBJ1-1; D uncertain. Per germline, CDR1 GTSNPN and CDR2 SVGIG (reference sequence). V lost 0 bases, J lost 7 bases, and 12 bases lay in between. The CDR3 loop spans 13 amino acids. In DNA form, the CDR3 reads TGTGCCTGGAGTGTACTGGGGAGCAATGAAGCTTTCTTT. Encoded protein: CAWSVLGSNEAFF. The full variable domain, in which reference TRBV30 and TRBJ1-1 provide the parts outside the CDR3, is SQTIHQWPATLVQPVGSPLSLECTVEGTSNPNLYWYRQAAGRGLQLLFYSVGIGQISSEVPQNLSASRPQDRQFILSSKKLLLSDSGFYLCAWSVLGSNEAFFGQGTRLTVV.

The rearrangement uses TRBV9 and TRBJ1-6; D gene uncertain. CDR3 length equals 14 residues. The V end was cut by 0 bases, the J end by 7 bases, with 8 bases between. Germline V gene lookup returns CDR1 SGDLS and CDR2 YYNGEE. The DNA for the CDR3 is TGTGCCAGCAGCGTAGTTGAGGGAAATTCACCCCTCCACTTT. Its protein product is CASSVVEGNSPLHF. The variable domain in full, with the rest retrieved from reference TRBV9 and TRBJ1-6, is DSGVTQTPKHLITATGQRVTLRCSPRSGDLSVYWYQQSLDQGLQFLIQYYNGEERAKGNILERFSAQQFPDLHSELNLSSLELGDSALYFCASSVVEGNSPLHFGNGTRLTVT.

The chain links TRBV7-9 to TRBJ2-1; D tentatively fits TRBD1 or TRBD2 (7 bases each). This CDR3 contains 15 residues. The germline V gene has CDR1 SEHNR and CDR2 FQNEAQ (reference sequence). The ends were cut back, 5 bases at V and 4 bases at J, with 15 bases in the middle. CDR3 coding DNA: TGTGCCAGCAGCCCAGCGGGACAGCGGTACAATGAGCAGTTCTTC. Its protein product is CASSPAGQRYNEQFF.

In nucleotides, the CDR3 is TGTGCCAGCAGCTCGGACGGACAGGGTGACACTGAAGCTTTCTTT. This encodes CASSSDGQGDTEAFF. The V and J genes are TRBV7-9 and TRBJ1-1; the match to TRBD1 covers 8 bases. Per germline, CDR1 SEHNR and CDR2 FQNEAQ (reference sequence). The CDR3 extends over 15 amino acids. V was clipped by 4 bases and J by 3 bases; unmatched bases: 7. The full variable domain, its missing parts supplied by reference TRBV7-9 and TRBJ1-1, is DTGVSQNPRHKITKRGQNVTFRCDPISEHNRLYWYRQTLGQGPEFLTYFQNEAQLEKSRLLSDRFSAERPKGSFSTLEIQRTEQGDSAMYLCASSSDGQGDTEAFFGQGTRLTVV.

The V gene is TRBV5-1, the J gene TRBJ2-7, with 11 bases matching TRBD2. V shed 4 bases and J 4 bases; nucleotides not matched to a gene: 7. The CDR3 contains 15 residues. Per germline, CDR1 SGHRS and CDR2 YFSETQ. CDR3 residues: CASSVLAGEGYEQYF. As DNA, the CDR3 is TGCGCCAGCAGCGTACTAGCGGGGGAGGGTTACGAGCAGTACTTC.

As to this clone: Germline and junction disagree at one end, which may indicate a read error. This specimen includes other DNA sequences encoding the same CDR3. CDR3 in DNA: TGCGCCAGCAGCTTGGTGGCAAACCAGGAGACCCAGTACTTC. Protein product: CASSLVANQETQYF. The V and J genes are TRBV5-1 and TRBJ2-5; D gene uncertain. Germline-derived CDR1 and CDR2 are SGHRS and YFSETQ. The CDR3 runs to 14 residues.

J is TRBJ2-1 and V is TRBV29-1; maybe TRBD1 (6 bases). V lost 3 bases and J 5 bases, leaving 8 bases between the germline ends. CDR1 is SQVTM and CDR2 is ANQGSEA in the germline V gene. The CDR3 is 12 residues long. CDR3 region: CSVDRGNNEQFF. The CDR3 DNA follows: TGCAGCGTTGACAGGGGTAACAATGAGCAGTTCTTC.

The chain uses TRBV7-2 and TRBJ2-5, with D perhaps given as TRBD1 or TRBD2 (5 bases each). The CDR3 is 13 amino acids. Trimming took 8 bases from V and 2 from J, leaving 12 bases between them. Germline values: CDR1 SGHTA, CDR2 FQGNSA. The CDR3 DNA is TGTGCCAGCGGGACGGGAAATCAAGAGACCCAGTACTTC. Translating gives CASGTGNQETQYF.

The CDR3 region has the DNA TGTGCCAGCAGTGAAGGGGACAGCTTGGTAGCTTTCTTT. Residues: CASSEGDSLVAFF. This chain connects TRBV2 to TRBJ1-1, with TRBD1 matching over 7 bases. Germline CDR1 reads SNHLY; CDR2 reads FYNNEI. CDR3 size: 13 residues. The trim removed 1 base at V and 10 bases at J, leaving 6 bases unmatched. Based on the CDR3 plus reference TRBV2 and TRBJ1-1, the full variable domain is EPEVTQTPSHQVTQMGQEVILRCVPISNHLYFYWYRQILGQKVEFLVSFYNNEISEKSEIFDDQFSVERPDGSNFTLKIRSTKLEDSAMYFCASSEGDSLVAFFGQGTRLTVV.

This chain links TRBV6-5 with TRBJ1-1; D remains unclear. Germline V gene lookup returns CDR1 MNHEY and CDR2 SVGAGI. Trimming pared 5 bases from V and 0 bases from J, leaving 13 bases between. The CDR3 runs to 15 residues. In nucleotides, the CDR3 is TGTGCCAGCAGTCGACGCAAAGGCATGAACACTGAAGCTTTCTTT. Its translation: CASSRRKGMNTEAFF.

The rearrangement links TRBV6-7 to TRBJ1-1, with D unresolved. TRBV6-7 is classed as an ORF, of uncertain function. Trimming shortened V by 2 bases and J by 0 bases, and 13 bases separated the two germline ends. CDR3 size: 16 residues. This chain's CDR3 is CASSYEARDMNTEAFF. DNA for the CDR3: TGTGCCAGCAGTTACGAGGCCAGAGACATGAACACTGAAGCTTTCTTT.

The chain has TRBV7-2 and TRBJ2-7, with unresolved D. V lost 2 bases and J lost 0, with 14 bases in between. The CDR3 contains 16 residues. The V gene's germline CDR1 is SGHTA and CDR2 FQGNSA. CDR3 in amino acids: CASSLSRPSTSYEQYF. The CDR3, as DNA: TGTGCCAGCAGCTTATCAAGACCCTCGACCTCCTACGAGCAGTACTTC.

Concerning this clone itself: Other DNA sequences in this specimen translate into the identical CDR3. The chain recombines TRBV9 with TRBJ2-3; either TRBD1 or TRBD2 may fit D (5 bases each). The CDR3 is 14 amino acids. Trimming stripped 0 bases from V and 2 bases from J, with 7 bases between. Germline values: CDR1 SGDLS, CDR2 YYNGEE. In nucleotides, the CDR3 is TGTGCCAGCAGCGTAGCGGGGACCACAGATACGCAGTATTTT. Encoded protein: CASSVAGTTDTQYF. Supplemented by reference TRBV9 and TRBJ2-3, the full variable domain reads DSGVTQTPKHLITATGQRVTLRCSPRSGDLSVYWYQQSLDQGLQFLIQYYNGEERAKGNILERFSAQQFPDLHSELNLSSLELGDSALYFCASSVAGTTDTQYFGPGTRLTVL.